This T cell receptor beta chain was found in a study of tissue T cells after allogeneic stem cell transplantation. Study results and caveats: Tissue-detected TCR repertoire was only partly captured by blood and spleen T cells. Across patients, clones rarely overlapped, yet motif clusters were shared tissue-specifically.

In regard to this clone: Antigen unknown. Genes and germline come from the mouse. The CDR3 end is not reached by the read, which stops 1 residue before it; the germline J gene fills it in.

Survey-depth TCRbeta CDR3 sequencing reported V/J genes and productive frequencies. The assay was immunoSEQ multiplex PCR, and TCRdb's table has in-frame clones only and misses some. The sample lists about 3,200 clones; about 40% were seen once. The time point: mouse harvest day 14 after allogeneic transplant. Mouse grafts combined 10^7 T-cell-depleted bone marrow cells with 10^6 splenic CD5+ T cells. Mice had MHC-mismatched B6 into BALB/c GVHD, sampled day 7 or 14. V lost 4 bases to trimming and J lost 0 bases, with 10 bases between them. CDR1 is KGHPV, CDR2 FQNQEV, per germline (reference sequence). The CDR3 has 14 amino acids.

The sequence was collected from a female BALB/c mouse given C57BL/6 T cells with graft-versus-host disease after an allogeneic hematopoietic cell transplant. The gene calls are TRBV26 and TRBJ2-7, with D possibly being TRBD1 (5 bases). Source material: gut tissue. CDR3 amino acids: CASSPGQSSYEQYF. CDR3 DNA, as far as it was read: TGTGCCAGCAGTCCAGGACAAAGCTCCTATGAACAGTAC.